Included here is one TCR beta chain sequence, with context. TCRdb keeps only in-frame clones here, not all; method: immunoSEQ multiplex PCR. The table shows 150,000 to 200,000 clones, with around 90% occurring only once. Germline V gives CDR1 LGHDT, CDR2 YNNKEL (reference sequence). The CDR3 covers 15 residues. V shed 2 bases and J shed 5 bases, with 15 bases lying between them. This sample is drawn from a study of control samples from healthy donors and cancer patients. V gene TRBV3-1 (or the pseudogene TRBV3-2) combines with J gene TRBJ1-2, with D possibly matching TRBD1 (5 bases). Source material: blood. This TCR came from a woman between 50 and 59 years old in good health. This CDR3 is CASSQMVNRRYGYTF. The DNA for the CDR3 is TGTGCCAGCAGCCAAATGGTGAACAGGCGGTATGGCTACACCTTC.